What follows is one T cell receptor beta chain and its context. The data originate from a study of T-cell reconstitution after alpha-beta-depleted transplantation in children. For TCRbeta, the library was prepared with unique molecular identifiers. TCRdb reanalysed the PCR reads using MiXCR and keeps one entry per CDR3 protein. The sample records some 72,000 distinct CDR3 sequences, 7% to 8% being singletons. CDR3 size: 14 residues. From germline, CDR1 is MNHNS and CDR2 SASEGT. The V gene lost 3 bases and the J gene lost 0 bases, with 9 bases spanning the gap. The sample consisted of PBMCs from the stem cell graft donor, taken from the stem cell graft. This chain links TRBV6-1 with TRBJ2-7; D gene uncertain. The clonotype originates from a human donor who donated a stem cell graft to a child with acute lymphoblastic leukemia. CDR3 region: CASSDWRTSYEQYF. In DNA, the CDR3 is TGTGCCAGCAGTGATTGGAGAACCTCCTACGAGCAGTACTTC.